This T cell receptor beta chain derives from a study of T cell responses to AZD1222 COVID-19 vaccine. Whole-study results and caveats: Regions left unmutated in variants are reportedly the target of nearly half of spike-specific TCRs.

TCRdb keeps only in-frame clones here, not all; method: immunoSEQ multiplex PCR. This sample yields over 150,000 clones, of which 90% are seen a single time; approximately 3% belongs to the top ten. V was shortened by 11 bases and J by 0 bases, with 11 bases between the two germline ends. The length of the CDR3 is 13 residues. Looked up from germline, CDR1 is MNHNY and CDR2 is SVGAGI (reference sequence). Concerning this clone itself: Its antigen remains unknown.

The source was peripheral blood, collected on day 0 of AZD1222 vaccination. This TCR came from an adult in good health. V gene TRBV6-6 combines with J gene TRBJ2-4; the D is unclear. Here the CDR3 DNA reads TGTGCCGCCAAAAATGGAGCCAAAAACATTCAGTACTTC. Its protein product is CAAKNGAKNIQYF.